Listed below are T cell receptor beta chains from one sample, sequenced in a study of cytomegalovirus exposure and HLA in healthy donors. Using immunoSEQ multiplex PCR, the repertoire was profiled, and TCRdb retains in-frame clones only, with some absent. The sample has 130,000 to 150,000 clones; approximately 80% are singletons. The material sequenced was PBMCs. The origin of the receptors is a man in his thirties or forties in good health and CMV-seropositive. Both conserved end residues are part of each CDR3. The D gene is left open where the match is weak. A row's size may be missing; if present it is once, few, many or a size class.

V gene	clone size	D gene	J gene	CDR3 DNA	CDR3 protein
TRBV11-2	.	TRBD1	TRBJ2-5	TGTGCCAGCAGCTCGGGGACAGGGTGGGAGACCCAGTACTTC	CASSSGTGWETQYF
TRBV6-5	.	.	TRBJ2-5	TGTGCCAGCAGTTTTCGAGGTCAAGAGACCCAGTACTTC	CASSFRGQETQYF
TRBV30	.	.	TRBJ1-2	TGTGCCTGGAGTGTACCGCCTCGGGGGGGCGACTATGGCTACACCTTC	CAWSVPPRGGDYGYTF
TRBV5-4	.	.	TRBJ2-1	TGTGCCAGCAGCTTGGTAGGTCGAGGAGAGCAGTTCTTC	CASSLVGRGEQFF
TRBV7-2	.	.	TRBJ2-3	TGTGCCAGCAGCCCATCCCGGACTAGCACAGATACGCAGTATTTT	CASSPSRTSTDTQYF
TRBV6-5	.	.	TRBJ2-7	TGTGCCAGCAGTCGAACAGGCGAGCAGTACTTC	CASSRTGEQYF
TRBV28	.	.	TRBJ1-1	TGTGCCAGCATCCCTAAGGGGCGCGCACTTGGAGCTTTCTTT	CASIPKGRALGAFF
TRBV27	.	TRBD1	TRBJ1-2	TGTGCCAGCAGGGGGGACAGGGAAAGTAACTATGGCTACACCTTC	CASRGDRESNYGYTF
TRBV27	.	.	TRBJ2-2	TGTGCCAGCCATACTAGAAACACCGGGGAGCTGTTTTTT	CASHTRNTGELFF
TRBV28	once	.	TRBJ1-1	TGTGCCAGCAGCCCAAACCGGGTACGGGGGACTGAAGCTTTCTTT	CASSPNRVRGTEAFF
TRBV11-2	few	.	TRBJ2-7	TGTGCCAGCAGCTTCGGGAGCGAGCAGTACTTC	CASSFGSEQYF
TRBV7-9	once	.	TRBJ2-7	TGTGCCAGCAGCTACTCAGGGTCCCTCTCCTACGAGCAGTACTTC	CASSYSGSLSYEQYF
TRBV18	.	.	TRBJ2-2	TGTGCCAGCTCACCACAGAGGCCCAGTAACACCGGGGAGCTGTTTTTT	CASSPQRPSNTGELFF
TRBV5-6	.	TRBD2	TRBJ2-7	TGTGCCAGCAGCTTGGAAGCTAGCGGGATGAAATCCTACGAGCAGTACTTC	CASSLEASGMKSYEQYF
TRBV9	.	.	TRBJ2-6	TGTGCCAGCAGCGTCAGGGTTTCTGGGGCCAACGTCCTGACTTTC	CASSVRVSGANVLTF
TRBV28	.	TRBD2	TRBJ2-1	TGTGCCAGCAATTTTAGACTAGCGGGAGACAATGAGCAGTTCTTC	CASNFRLAGDNEQFF
TRBV25-1	few	TRBD1	TRBJ2-1	TGTGCCAGCAGTCAGACAGGGATCAATGAGCAGTTCTTC	CASSQTGINEQFF
TRBV5-8	few	.	TRBJ1-2	TGTGCCAGCAGCTTAGAAGGAAAGGGGGAAAACTATGGCTACACCTTC	CASSLEGKGENYGYTF
TRBV15	.	.	TRBJ1-3	TGTGCCACCAGCAGGTCTACAGGGTTGGGATACGACACCATATATTTT	CATSRSTGLGYDTIYF
TRBV27	.	TRBD2	TRBJ2-7	TGTGCCAGCAGTTTAGGGTGGACTAGCGGGAGAAAGTCGCAGTACTTC	CASSLGWTSGRKSQYF
TRBV6-5	.	.	TRBJ1-1	TGTGCCAGCAGTTACTGGGACACAAACACTGAAGCTTTCTTT	CASSYWDTNTEAFF
TRBV7-6	.	TRBD2	TRBJ2-5	TGTGCCAGCAGCTTAAGAGGGGACTATGAGACCCAGTACTTC	CASSLRGDYETQYF
TRBV5-1	.	TRBD2	TRBJ2-7	TGCGCCAGCAGCTCCGGGACTATATCCTACGAGCAGTACTTC	CASSSGTISYEQYF
TRBV6-4	.	.	TRBJ2-1	TGTGCCAGCAGTGTAGCGGCGAACAATGAGCAGTTCTTC	CASSVAANNEQFF
TRBV27	.	TRBD2	TRBJ2-1	TGTGCCAGCAGGCGGGACGGCGGGAGTAAGTCGAATGAGCAGTTCTTC	CASRRDGGSKSNEQFF
TRBV6-6	.	.	TRBJ2-7	TGTGCCAGCAGTTACGGGGGGGCTGAAAACTACGAGCAGTACTTC	CASSYGGAENYEQYF
TRBV19	.	TRBD2	TRBJ2-2	TGTGCCAGTAGTACGGGACTAGCGGGGGGGACCGGGGAGCTGTTTTTT	CASSTGLAGGTGELFF
TRBV6-5	once	TRBD2	TRBJ2-7	TGTGCCAGCAGTTACGCGGGGGGATACGAGCAGTACTTC	CASSYAGGYEQYF
TRBV6-5	.	TRBD2	TRBJ2-1	TGTGCCAGCAGGACTAGCGGGGGGGCCGTGAATGAGCAGTTCTTC	CASRTSGGAVNEQFF
TRBV13	once	TRBD1	TRBJ2-7	TGTGCCAGCCGGGACAGGGGATCCTACGAGCAGTACTTC	CASRDRGSYEQYF
TRBV10-2	.	TRBD2	TRBJ2-2	TGCGCCAGCACCTCCGGGACTACAAGTTCGAACACCGGGGAGCTGTTTTTT	CASTSGTTSSNTGELFF
TRBV6-6	.	TRBD1	TRBJ1-5	TGTGCCAGCAGTTACGAAAGACAGGGTGGTCAGCCCCAGCATTTT	CASSYERQGGQPQHF
TRBV7-6	.	.	TRBJ2-7	TGTGCCAGCAGCTTAGCCAGGCGCTACGAGCAGTACTTC	CASSLARRYEQYF
TRBV5-8	.	TRBD2	TRBJ2-5	TGTGCCAGCAGCTTGAGACTAGCCCAAGAGACCCAGTACTTC	CASSLRLAQETQYF
TRBV2	once	TRBD1	TRBJ1-2	TGTGCCAGCAGTGGGACAGGGGGCCGTGGCTACACCTTC	CASSGTGGRGYTF
TRBV5-5	few	.	TRBJ2-3	TGTGCCAGCAGCCGGACTCCGGGAGTTCTCACAGATACGCAGTATTTT	CASSRTPGVLTDTQYF
TRBV7-9	.	TRBD2	TRBJ2-7	TGTGCCAGCAGCCCACGTCAGGGGACTAGCGGGAGCGTGCGCTACGAGCAGTACTTC	CASSPRQGTSGSVRYEQYF
TRBV5-5	.	.	TRBJ1-4	TGTGCCAGCAGCAGCAGGGTGGCGAATGAAAAACTGTTTTTT	CASSSRVANEKLFF
TRBV5-1	.	.	TRBJ2-7	TGCGCCAGCAGCCCCTGGCAGGACGAGCAGTACTTC	CASSPWQDEQYF
TRBV2	few	TRBD2	TRBJ2-3	TGTGCCAGCAGTGGTGGGCTAGCGGACGGGGATACGCAGTATTTT	CASSGGLADGDTQYF
TRBV11-2	.	TRBD2	TRBJ2-7	TGTGCCAGCAGCCCGGGACTAGCTGTGTCCTACGAGCAGTACTTC	CASSPGLAVSYEQYF
TRBV5-6	.	TRBD2	TRBJ2-7	TGTGCCAGCAGCTTGATCAGCGGGAGCCACGAGCAGTACTTC	CASSLISGSHEQYF
TRBV5-1	.	.	TRBJ2-1	TGCGCCAGCAGCCTAGCCGGGAGTTCCTACAATGAGCAGTTCTTC	CASSLAGSSYNEQFF
TRBV27	.	TRBD1	TRBJ1-2	TGTGCCAGCAGTTTTTCGCAGGGGGCGTTTGGCTACACCTTC	CASSFSQGAFGYTF
TRBV5-1	.	TRBD1	TRBJ2-2	TGCGCCAGCAGCGCGAACAGGGGGCTCAGGACCGGGGAGCTGTTTTTT	CASSANRGLRTGELFF
TRBV19	few	TRBD1	TRBJ1-5	TGTGCCAGTAGGATCGGGACAGGGTCTTATAGCAATCAGCCCCAGCATTTT	CASRIGTGSYSNQPQHF
TRBV5-6	.	.	TRBJ2-2	TGTGCCAGCAGCTCGGACATTCTCCGATTGTCCGGGGAGCTGTTTTTT	CASSSDILRLSGELFF
TRBV2	.	TRBD1	TRBJ2-7	TGTGCCAGCATCAAGGCAGGGGGAAGTAACGAGCAGTACTTC	CASIKAGGSNEQYF
TRBV5-4	few	.	TRBJ2-7	TGTGCCAGCAGCTCCCGCGACAGTACCGAGCAGTACTTC	CASSSRDSTEQYF
TRBV7-2	once	.	TRBJ2-1	TGTGCCAGCAGCACCCCCGGGGGCAATGAGCAGTTCTTC	CASSTPGGNEQFF
TRBV2	few	TRBD2	TRBJ2-7	TGTGCCAGCAGTGATCGGCGGGGGTACTACGAGCAGTACTTC	CASSDRRGYYEQYF
TRBV27	.	TRBD2	TRBJ2-3	TGTGCCAGCAGTTGGGCCGGGACTAGCGGGGATACGCAGTATTTT	CASSWAGTSGDTQYF
TRBV5-4	.	TRBD1	TRBJ1-6	TGTGCCAGCAGCTCTATACAGGGGGATCACTCACCCCTCCACTTT	CASSSIQGDHSPLHF
TRBV5-6	.	TRBD1	TRBJ1-2	TGTGCCAGCAGCTTAAATTCGGGACAGCTCAACTATGGCTACACCTTC	CASSLNSGQLNYGYTF
TRBV4-1	.	.	TRBJ2-5	TGCGCCAGCAGCCAACGGGGGGCCGAAGAGACCCAGTACTTC	CASSQRGAEETQYF
TRBV7-9	.	TRBD1	TRBJ2-2	TGTGCCAGCAGCTCCGGGACAGGGTTCGCGAACACCGGGGAGCTGTTTTTT	CASSSGTGFANTGELFF
TRBV10-3	once	.	TRBJ1-6	TGTGCCATCAGCCAAGTCGACTTTAGCTCCTATAATTCACCCCTCCACTTT	CAISQVDFSSYNSPLHF
TRBV11-2	.	.	TRBJ2-1	TGTGCCAGCAGCTTAGTTTGGGGGCGTGAGCAGTTCTTC	CASSLVWGREQFF
TRBV11-3	.	.	TRBJ2-1	TGTGCCAGCAGCCCATCTAGTTACAATGAGCAGTTCTTC	CASSPSSYNEQFF